What follows is one T cell receptor beta chain and its context. In this sample, this clone turned up once. The target of this receptor is not known. Base qualities were left out, and no much larger clone turns up one base away. This entry comes from a study of a mutant IDH1 vaccine in newly diagnosed glioma (dated by TCRdb to about 2021). The study in broad terms: Of the roughly 34 treated patients, approximately 62% were male and approximately 40% were female, and a mean age of roughly 41 years was recorded. Prior to enrollment, standard therapy consisting of radiotherapy alone, temozolomide alone, or radiochemotherapy with temozolomide had been administered to patients, with the combination being received by most patients. Peripheral blood was collected at six visits: V03 (baseline), V05, V07, V10, V12 and V13. For exploratory analyses, longitudinal TCRB deep sequencing was carried out in about 26 treated patients wherever samples were available. General conclusions and limits of the study: Changes in the top peripheral T cell clonotypes picked up by TCRB sequencing did not appear to be linked to pseudoprogression. It was noted by the authors that analyses of patient blood samples could not be reproduced owing to sample limitations. Vaccine-induced immune responses across multiple MHC alleles were detected in about 92% of patients. PBMC samples for TCRB deep sequencing were selected based on availability.

The CDR3 goes from the cysteine to the phenylalanine over 14 residues. Only the CDR3 region is kept as DNA, spanning 42 bases read in frame from base 1. In the germline V gene (reference sequence), CDR1 corresponds to GTSNPN and CDR2 to SVGIG. V has 4 bases trimmed and J has 1 base trimmed; junction bases matching no gene number 1. Explained via the paper, the time point label denotes: baseline, week 1 (first vaccination visit). The treatment or condition label here, explained by the study, means: pre-vaccination baseline after standard-of-care therapy. Donors had newly diagnosed WHO grade 3 or 4 IDH1-mutant astrocytomas with loss of nuclear ATRX. The samples were drawn from NOA16, a multicentre, single-arm, open-label phase I trial in Germany that tested a mutant IDH1 peptide vaccine in humans for the first time. Blood drawn at visit V03 was used as the baseline sample for immunogenicity testing. Genomic DNA for TCRB sequencing was extracted from EDTA blood using the DNeasy Blood and Tissue Kit.

The library was made by the immunoSEQ multiplex PCR assay. Rearranged TCR beta chain sequences were amplified with the hsTCRB Kit following the manufacturer's protocol. TCRB libraries were sequenced on an Illumina MiSeq. In the original analysis: Demultiplexing, trimming and gene mapping were performed with the kit vendor's proprietary platform. This is the immuneACCESS table as TCRdb keeps it, with only in-frame sequences that have V and J called. A part of the clones is gone; compared with another copy, unresolved V genes explain less than half, and the rest is unexplained. The DNA was the basis for D and trimming; V, J and clone size are from that table. The sample yields tens of thousands of clones; around 82% were counted once. The top ten constitute approximately 4.5% of the sample.

This sequence originates from a woman between 18 and 30 years old with glioma. Some clones in this sample may be carry-over from other donors' samples. The chain couples TRBV30 to TRBJ2-2; the junction holds 9 bases that match TRBD2. Sequenced here: peripheral blood mononuclear cells (PBMCs), sampled from a glioma patient treated with radiotherapy, temozolomide or both. The DNA is TGTGCCTGGACTAGCGGGAAGAACACCGGGGAGCTGTTTTTT. This is translated as CAWTSGKNTGELFF.